This T cell receptor beta chain was captured by sequencing in a study of T cell changes during pregnancy in multiple sclerosis (dated by TCRdb to between 2018 and 2021). Regarding the study in general: The study examined how the T cell repertoire changed over the course of pregnancy in women with multiple sclerosis.

Receptors were amplified or captured by the immunoSEQ multiplex PCR assay. Entries here come from immuneACCESS through TCRdb and include only in-frame sequences with V and J called. Some clones fail to appear in such tables; in the studies checked, an unresolved V gene covers under half of the shortfall, and the cause of the remainder is unknown. This sample holds some 26,000 clones; around 90% were observed only once. 0.45% to 0.6% of the sample is in the top ten clones. Remarks on this clone: No cognate antigen has been identified for it. No per-base quality is available; no much larger clone lies one base away.

CDR1 and CDR2 (SGHVS, FNYEAQ) derive from the germline V gene. Inclusive of the bounding cysteine and phenylalanine, the CDR3 is 16 residues long. Only the CDR3 portion is preserved as DNA: 48 bases, with reading frame beginning at the first base. Trimming removed 4 bases from V and 0 bases from J; the gene matches leave 8 bases unexplained. This sample comprised CD4+ T cells from peripheral blood mononuclear cells, obtained in the first trimester of pregnancy. The rearrangement combines TRBV7-6 with TRBJ2-5, with 7 bases aligning to TRBD2. The receptor's source is a female donor in good health, enrolled as a control in a pregnancy study. The CDR3 reads as follows: CASSSFQGGNQETQYF. The DNA sequence follows: TGTGCCAGCAGCTCCTTTCAGGGAGGGAACCAAGAGACCCAGTACTTC.